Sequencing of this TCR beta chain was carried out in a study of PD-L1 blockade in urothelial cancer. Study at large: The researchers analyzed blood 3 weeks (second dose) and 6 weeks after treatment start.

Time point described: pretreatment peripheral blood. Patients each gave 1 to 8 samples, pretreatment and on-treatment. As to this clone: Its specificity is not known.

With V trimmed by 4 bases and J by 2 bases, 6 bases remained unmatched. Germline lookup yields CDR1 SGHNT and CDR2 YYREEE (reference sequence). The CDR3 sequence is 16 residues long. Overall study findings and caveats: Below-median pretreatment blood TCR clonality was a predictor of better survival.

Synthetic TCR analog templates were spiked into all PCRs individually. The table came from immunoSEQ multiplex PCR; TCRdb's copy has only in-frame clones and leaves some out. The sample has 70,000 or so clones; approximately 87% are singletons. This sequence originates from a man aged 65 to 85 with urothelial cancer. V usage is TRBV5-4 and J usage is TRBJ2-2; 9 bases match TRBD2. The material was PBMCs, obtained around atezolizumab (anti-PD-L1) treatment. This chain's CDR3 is CASSPSTSGNTGELFF. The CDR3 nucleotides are TGTGCCAGCAGCCCGTCGACTAGCGGAAACACCGGGGAGCTGTTTTTT.